These 18 T cell receptor beta chains were sequenced from one sample in a study of early T cells in non-severe SARS-CoV-2 infection (dated by TCRdb to the early 2020s). Libraries came from 5' RACE. Sequencing used a NextSeq 500. The public reads were run again by TCRdb, first through fastp at Q25 and then through MiXCR, and only productive beta chains were kept. Rows with one shared CDR3 protein collapse into an entry with the most common genes and DNA. Counted in this sample were roughly 86,000 distinct CDR3 sequences; 5.5% to 7.5% of them appeared once. The top ten hold roughly 7.8% of the sample. Sequencing input: whole blood. The receptors derive from an adult who was a healthcare worker with PCR-confirmed SARS-CoV-2 infection or an uninfected control (not recorded which).

This clonotype was observed a handful of times. V usage is TRBV10-1 and J usage is TRBJ2-3; 7 nucleotides line up with TRBD2. Losses at the gene ends were 2 bases for V and 3 bases for J; bases not matched to a gene: 8. The CDR3 is made up of 16 amino acids. From germline, CDR1 is WNHNN and CDR2 SYGVQD (reference sequence). The CDR3 DNA is TGCGCCAGCAGTGAGGTAGTCCAGGGAGGGACAGATACGCAGTATTTT. It encodes CASSEVVQGGTDTQYF.

This clonotype was picked up many times. The chain combines TRBV12-3 or TRBV12-4 with TRBJ2-1; D could derive from TRBD1 or TRBD2 (5 bases each). V was pared by 4 bases and J by 5 bases, with 18 bases between. The CDR3 covers 16 residues. The CDR3 is CASSSGTQKRDNEQFF. CDR3 DNA sequence: TGTGCCAGCAGTTCCGGGACCCAAAAACGCGACAATGAGCAGTTCTTC.

J is TRBJ1-4 and V is TRBV20-1; the match to TRBD1 covers 9 bases. The CDR3 consists of 13 residues. Germline CDR1 reads DFQATT; CDR2 reads SNEGSKA (reference sequence). Trimming cost V 5 bases and J 5 bases; bases outside gene matches: 3. CDR3 DNA: TGCAGTGCTGGGACAGGGAGGAATGAAAAACTGTTTTTT. This sequence encodes CSAGTGRNEKLFF.

This clonotype came up many times. The chain recombines TRBV6-2 or TRBV6-3 with TRBJ2-2, with 7 bases lining up with TRBD2. The CDR3 spans 14 residues. Germline V CDR1 and CDR2: MNHEY, SVGEGT. Trimming took 7 bases from V and 9 from J; bases not matched to a gene: 11. The CDR3 loop reads CASTRSGGSWELFF. For the CDR3, the DNA is TGTGCCAGCACCCGGTCTGGCGGGAGCTGGGAGCTGTTTTTT.

This clonotype was observed a handful of times. J is TRBJ2-7 and V is TRBV7-2; D not certain. Germline-derived CDR1 and CDR2 are SGHTA and FQGNSA. Trimming removed 3 bases from V and 1 base from J, with 7 bases in between. This CDR3 has 13 amino acids. The chain's CDR3 is CASSFYTSYEQYF. For the CDR3, the DNA is TGTGCCAGCAGCTTTTACACTTCCTACGAGCAGTACTTC.

This clonotype was seen a few times. The chain combines TRBV10-2 with TRBJ2-5, with 12 bases that match TRBD1. Germline V gene lookup returns CDR1 WSHSY and CDR2 SAAADI. The CDR3 length is 13 residues. V shed 10 bases and J 5 bases; nucleotides not matched to a gene: 5. The CDR3 DNA reads TGCGCCACCCGGGACAGGGGGCGGGAGACCCAGTACTTC. Residues: CATRDRGRETQYF.

This clonotype occurred many times. The chain combines TRBV11-2 with TRBJ1-1; D call uncertain. The CDR3 spans 14 residues. The germline CDR1 and CDR2 sequences are SGHAT and FQNNGV. Trimming left V 1 base short and J 4 bases short, with 10 bases between. CDR3 coding DNA: TGTGCCAGCAGCTTAGGCCCGGGGTCCACTGAAGCTTTCTTT. Translating it yields CASSLGPGSTEAFF.

Only a few counts were recorded for this clonotype. The V call is TRBV20-1, the J call TRBJ2-7; TRBD2 matches at 11 bases. CDR1 and CDR2 from the germline V gene are DFQATT and SNEGSKA (reference sequence). With 4 bases clipped from V and 5 bases from J, the junction kept 7 bases outside the gene matches. CDR3 length: 14 amino acids. The CDR3 DNA is TGCAGTGCTATCTTTACTAGCGGGGGCGACGAGCAGTACTTC. This gives the protein CSAIFTSGGDEQYF.

This clonotype came up a few times. J is TRBJ1-1 and V is TRBV11-2, with D possibly TRBD1 on 6 matching bases. V shed 3 bases and J shed 3 bases, with 11 bases lying between them. CDR3 length: 14 residues. Germline V gene lookup returns CDR1 SGHAT and CDR2 FQNNGV. Here the CDR3 reads CASSFKGGDTEAFF. CDR3 coding DNA: TGTGCCAGCAGCTTTAAAGGGGGGGACACTGAAGCTTTCTTT. Looking up the rest from reference TRBV11-2 and TRBJ1-1 gives the full variable domain: EAGVAQSPRYKIIEKRQSVAFWCNPISGHATLYWYQQILGQGPKLLIQFQNNGVVDDSQLPKDRFSAERLKGVDSTLKIQPAKLEDSAVYLCASSFKGGDTEAFFGQGTRLTVV.

This clonotype has ten or more counts. V and J are TRBV29-1 and TRBJ2-1; D uncertain. Trimming took off 7 bases at V and 2 bases at J, with 12 bases between the two ends. The CDR3 covers 13 residues. CDR1 is SQVTM, CDR2 ANQGSEA, per germline. CDR3 in amino acids: CSASLRTYNEQFF. The CDR3 DNA is TGCAGCGCTTCTTTACGGACCTACAATGAGCAGTTCTTC.

The V and J genes are TRBV5-6 and TRBJ2-7; 10 nucleotides align to TRBD1. V lost 3 bases and J lost 4; bases outside the gene matches: 4. From germline, CDR1 is SGHDT and CDR2 YYEEEE. There are 14 residues in the CDR3. This chain's CDR3 is CASSSGQGLYEQYF. The CDR3 DNA reads as TGTGCCAGCAGCTCGGGACAGGGGTTGTACGAGCAGTACTTC.

In its sample, this clonotype was seen a few times. This sequence joins TRBV6-2 or TRBV6-3 and TRBJ2-1, with D tentatively TRBD2 (5 bases). The CDR3 is 14 residues long. The V gene's germline CDR1 is MNHEY and CDR2 SVGEGT. Between the trimmed V and J ends, which lost 2 bases and 1 base, there was a span of 6 bases. The DNA for the CDR3 is TGTGCCAGCAGTTACGGGAGTTCCTACAATGAGCAGTTCTTC. The encoded protein is CASSYGSSYNEQFF.

This clonotype was detected only a few times. This chain links TRBV12-3 or TRBV12-4 with TRBJ2-1; perhaps TRBD1 as D (5 bases). Trimming shortened V by 5 bases and J by 4 bases, and 12 bases separated the two germline ends. The CDR3 runs to 14 residues. CDR3 sequence: CASSTTDSYNEQFF. CDR3 in DNA: TGTGCCAGCAGTACAACAGACAGTTACAATGAGCAGTTCTTC.

The V and J genes are TRBV20-1 and TRBJ2-5; D is uncertain. CDR3 size: 13 residues. CDR1 and CDR2 from the germline V gene are DFQATT and SNEGSKA (reference sequence). V was trimmed by 1 base and J by 0 bases, leaving 6 bases between them. The CDR3 spells CSARVTNQETQYF. CDR3 DNA sequence: TGCAGTGCTAGAGTAACGAACCAAGAGACCCAGTACTTC.

The rearrangement uses TRBV20-1 and TRBJ1-1, with 7 bases matching TRBD1. The CDR3 runs to 13 residues. Per germline, CDR1 DFQATT and CDR2 SNEGSKA (reference sequence). The trim removed 6 bases at V and 2 bases at J, leaving 6 bases unmatched. CDR3 residues: CSAIRQGNTEAFF. The CDR3 nucleotides read TGCAGTGCGATAAGACAGGGCAACACTGAAGCTTTCTTT.

Many counts were recorded for this clonotype. The CDR3 is CASRTGTRYNEQFF. The CDR3 coding sequence is TGTGCCAGCAGAACCGGGACTAGGTACAATGAGCAGTTCTTC. The genes are TRBV12-3 or TRBV12-4 and TRBJ2-1; 8 nucleotides agree with TRBD2. This CDR3 is 14 amino acids long. The J segment lost 4 bases and the V segment lost 6 bases, leaving 5 bases of the junction unmatched.

This clonotype has a count of ten or more. The chain carries TRBV7-8 and TRBJ1-5, with a possible D match to TRBD1 (6 bases). CDR3 length equals 15 residues. V was trimmed by 1 base and J by 5 bases, leaving 12 bases between them. The germline gives CDR1 SGHVS, CDR2 FQNEAQ. As DNA, the CDR3 is TGTGCCAGCAGCTTAGAAGGACAGCCCCATCAGCCCCAGCATTTT. Translated, it gives CASSLEGQPHQPQHF.

This clonotype was counted between two and nine times. The genes are TRBV4-2 and TRBJ1-2, with 8 nucleotides matching TRBD1. The CDR3 is 18 residues long. V trimming: 1 base; J trimming: 1 base; junction bases outside the gene matches: 11. Germline CDR1 and CDR2: LGHNA and YNFKEQ. In DNA form, the CDR3 reads TGTGCCAGCAGCCAAGTCCCGTCAGGGGGCTCTCTTAACTATGGCTACACCTTC. It translates to CASSQVPSGGSLNYGYTF.